Presented here are 30 T cell receptor beta chains from one specimen sequenced in a study of blood T cell repertoires in COVID-19. Sequencing was performed with immunoSEQ multiplex PCR; in TCRdb, only in-frame clones are kept and a portion is missing. The data show around 150,000 clones, roughly 90% seen once. Input material: peripheral blood. These receptors were taken from a man aged 18-30 years with acute or convalescent COVID-19.

This chain uses TRBV5-1 with TRBJ1-1, with 7 bases fitting TRBD1. The CDR3 runs 13 residues. V lost 2 bases, J lost 7 bases, and 5 bases stayed unmatched. Germline CDR1 reads SGHRS; CDR2 reads YFSETQ. The CDR3 bases are TGCGCCAGCAGCTTTCCAGGGGGTGGTGAAGCTTTCTTT. Translation gives CASSFPGGGEAFF.

This clone was counted a single time. The rearrangement links TRBV7-9 to TRBJ1-1; D perhaps matches TRBD1 (6 bases). Germline-derived CDR1 and CDR2 are SEHNR and FQNEAQ (reference sequence). V dropped 1 base and J dropped 4 bases, with 10 bases sitting between them. The CDR3 has 14 residues. The CDR3 DNA reads TGTGCCAGCAGCTTAGTTCAGGGGCCCACTGAAGCTTTCTTT. This gives the protein CASSLVQGPTEAFF.

Only one count was recorded for this clone. The J gene is TRBJ2-2, the V gene TRBV24-1; D gene uncertain. The CDR3 spans 11 residues. Germline assignment: CDR1 KGHDR and CDR2 SFDVKD. Trimming shortened V by 5 bases and J by 8 bases, and 5 bases separated the two germline ends. CDR3 nucleotide sequence: TGTGCCACCAGTGCACAAGGGGAGCTGTTTTTT. It translates to CATSAQGELFF.

J is TRBJ1-5 and V is TRBV19; perhaps TRBD1 as D (6 bases). This CDR3 contains 15 residues. The V gene lost 6 bases and the J gene lost 10 bases, with 22 bases spanning the gap. Germline-derived CDR1 and CDR2 are LNHDA and SQIVND (reference sequence). Written as DNA, the CDR3 is TGTGCCAGTAGCGAAGGCAGGGGAGTGTCGCTACCCCAGCATTTT. This sequence encodes CASSEGRGVSLPQHF.

The V and J genes are TRBV5-1 and TRBJ2-5, with 7 bases identical to TRBD1. Trimming cost V 3 bases and J 4 bases; bases outside gene matches: 9. The CDR3 contains 15 residues. Germline V CDR1 and CDR2: SGHRS, YFSETQ. The CDR3 nucleotides are TGCGCCAGCAGCTATCAGACAGGGTCCCCAGAGACCCAGTACTTC. Amino acid sequence: CASSYQTGSPETQYF.

The chain joins TRBV30 to TRBJ2-1; TRBD2 agrees at 7 bases. V gave up 3 bases and J gave up 7 bases; unmatched junction bases: 6. This CDR3 is 13 amino acids long. Germline CDR1 reads GTSNPN; CDR2 reads SVGIG (reference sequence). In DNA, the CDR3 is TGTGCCTGGAGATGGGGGGGTAAGAATGAGCAGTTCTTC. Translation: CAWRWGGKNEQFF. Full variable domain (rest looked up from reference TRBV30 and TRBJ2-1): SQTIHQWPATLVQPVGSPLSLECTVEGTSNPNLYWYRQAAGRGLQLLFYSVGIGQISSEVPQNLSASRPQDRQFILSSKKLLLSDSGFYLCAWRWGGKNEQFFGPGTRLTVL.

The chain carries TRBV3-1 (or the pseudogene TRBV3-2) and TRBJ1-6, with D hard to call. The germline V gene encodes CDR1 LGHDT and CDR2 YNNKEL (reference sequence). V lost 1 base, J lost 7 bases, and 14 bases lay in between. The CDR3 extends over 16 amino acids. CDR3 loop: CASSQGAPLGNSPLHF. In DNA form, the CDR3 reads TGTGCCAGCAGCCAAGGGGCCCCATTAGGAAATTCACCCCTCCACTTT.

The chain uses TRBV2 and TRBJ1-2, with a tentative D call TRBD1 (6 bases). The V and J ends lost 10 bases and 11 bases respectively, with 20 bases between them. The CDR3 sequence is 12 residues long. Germline values: CDR1 SNHLY, CDR2 FYNNEI. Here the CDR3 reads CATARSPRGYTF. CDR3 coding DNA: TGTGCCACCGCCAGGTCTCCGAGGGGGTACACCTTC.

In DNA, the CDR3 is TGTGCCAGCAGTAACAGGTTCTCTGGAAACACCATATATTTT. It is translated as CASSNRFSGNTIYF. J is TRBJ1-3 and V is TRBV28, with D possibly TRBD1 on 5 matching bases. Germline CDR1 and CDR2: MDHEN and SYDVKM. This CDR3 is built from 14 residues. V shed 5 bases and J shed 0 bases, with 8 bases lying between them.

The rearrangement links TRBV5-4 to TRBJ2-5; 7 bases match TRBD2. Trimming removed 4 bases from V and 1 base from J; junction bases left unmatched: 10. The CDR3 covers 16 residues. CDR1 and CDR2 from the germline V gene are SGHNT and YYREEE (reference sequence). This CDR3 is CASSLLSGGGQETQYF. The DNA of the CDR3 is TGTGCCAGCAGCCTTCTTAGCGGCGGGGGCCAAGAGACCCAGTACTTC.

The gene calls are TRBV27 and TRBJ1-1; D is perhaps TRBD1 (6 bases). Deletions cut 9 bases from V and 6 bases from J, with 20 bases between. CDR3 size: 14 residues. Germline V gene lookup returns CDR1 MNHEY and CDR2 SMNVEV (reference sequence). Here the CDR3 reads CASRTRTVFSEAFF. The CDR3 DNA sequence: TGTGCCAGTAGAACAAGGACAGTCTTCTCTGAAGCTTTCTTT.

The genes are TRBV9 and TRBJ2-1; a possible D gene is TRBD2 (6 bases). CDR3 length equals 15 residues. V lost 6 bases to trimming and J lost 9 bases, with 22 bases between them. The germline V gene has CDR1 SGDLS and CDR2 YYNGEE. In DNA form, the CDR3 reads TGTGCCAGCACACGTAGCCCCACTAGCTTCGGTGAGCAGTTCTTC. Translated, it gives CASTRSPTSFGEQFF.

This clone was detected only a few times. The V gene is TRBV11-2, the J gene TRBJ1-2; D unresolved. This CDR3 is 17 amino acids long. V lost 5 bases, J lost 8 bases, and 27 bases lay in between. Germline CDR1 is SGHAT and CDR2 is FQNNGV. CDR3 protein: CASSTLKDVGGGIGYTF. CDR3 in DNA: TGTGCCAGCAGCACCCTCAAGGACGTCGGCGGAGGGATCGGCTACACCTTC.

The chain links TRBV11-2 to TRBJ1-1; D possibly corresponds to TRBD1 (5 bases). Germline V CDR1 and CDR2: SGHAT, FQNNGV. The ends were cut back, 2 bases at V and 11 bases at J, with 15 bases in the middle. The CDR3 loop spans 13 amino acids. For the CDR3, the DNA is TGTGCCAGCAGCTTAATGGCGGGGCAGGGTGCTTTCTTT. This translates into CASSLMAGQGAFF. Combining the CDR3 with reference TRBV11-2 and TRBJ1-1 gives the whole variable domain EAGVAQSPRYKIIEKRQSVAFWCNPISGHATLYWYQQILGQGPKLLIQFQNNGVVDDSQLPKDRFSAERLKGVDSTLKIQPAKLEDSAVYLCASSLMAGQGAFFGQGTRLTVV.

J is TRBJ2-2 and V is TRBV10-1; 14 bases agree with TRBD2. The V gene's germline CDR1 is WNHNN and CDR2 SYGVQD (reference sequence). This CDR3 comprises 19 residues. The J segment lost 3 bases and the V segment lost 4 bases, leaving 10 bases of the junction unmatched. In DNA, the CDR3 is TGCGCCAGCAGTGTCGGGGGACTAGCGGGAGTGGGGGACACCGGGGAGCTGTTTTTT. Encoded protein: CASSVGGLAGVGDTGELFF.

Only one count was recorded for this clone. V is TRBV19 and J is TRBJ1-1, with 9 bases identical to TRBD1. The germline V gene encodes CDR1 LNHDA and CDR2 SQIVND (reference sequence). The CDR3 covers 14 residues. Trimming at V came to 4 bases and at J to 5 bases, leaving 5 bases not matched to a gene. CDR3 amino acids: CASSTGQGWTEAFF. The CDR3, as DNA: TGTGCCAGTAGTACCGGACAGGGGTGGACTGAAGCTTTCTTT.

The J gene is TRBJ1-6, the V gene TRBV19, with D possibly TRBD1 on 5 matching bases. The CDR3 spans 18 residues. The germline V and J ends were trimmed by 3 bases and 4 bases, with 19 bases remaining between them. Per germline, CDR1 LNHDA and CDR2 SQIVND (reference sequence). The CDR3 sequence: CASSMVEGPLTYNSPLHF. CDR3 nucleotides: TGTGCCAGTAGTATGGTGGAGGGGCCGTTAACTTATAATTCACCCCTCCACTTT.

The V gene is TRBV3-1 (or the pseudogene TRBV3-2), the J gene TRBJ2-5; D possibly corresponds to TRBD2 (7 bases). This CDR3 spans 16 amino acids. CDR1 and CDR2 (germline): LGHDT, YNNKEL (reference sequence). V gave up 1 base and J gave up 2 bases, with 14 bases separating them. CDR3 region: CASSQALGGGQETQYF. The CDR3 bases are TGTGCCAGCAGCCAAGCCTTAGGGGGGGGACAAGAGACCCAGTACTTC.

The chain links TRBV4-1 to TRBJ2-1, with 11 bases matching TRBD2. The CDR3 length is 19 residues. The V gene's germline CDR1 is MGHRA and CDR2 YSYEKL. V shed 8 bases and J 4 bases; nucleotides not matched to a gene: 19. CDR3 nucleotides: TGCGCCAGCGGTCGACAGGGGGAGACTAGCGGGACTACTTACAATGAGCAGTTCTTC. Protein sequence: CASGRQGETSGTTYNEQFF.

The rearrangement joins TRBV6-5 to TRBJ1-6; D is perhaps TRBD1 (6 bases). This CDR3 spans 14 amino acids. Trimming shortened V by 6 bases and J by 4 bases, and 10 bases separated the two germline ends. Per the germline V gene, CDR1 is MNHEY and CDR2 is SVGAGI. For the CDR3, the DNA is TGTGCCAGCAGCCAGACAGGATATAATTCACCCCTCCACTTT. Translation: CASSQTGYNSPLHF.

The genes are TRBV10-3 and TRBJ2-3; 8 nucleotides align to TRBD2. The CDR3 contains 14 residues. With 6 bases clipped from V and 6 bases from J, the junction kept 8 bases outside the gene matches. CDR1 ENHRY and CDR2 SYGVKD come from the germline V gene. CDR3 sequence (DNA): TGTGCCATCAGGTACGGGACTAGTTCCGATACGCAGTATTTT. Amino acids: CAIRYGTSSDTQYF.

This chain uses TRBV9 with TRBJ1-1; 8 nucleotides align to TRBD1. Unmatched junction bases numbered 7, after V lost 1 base and J lost 11 bases. CDR3 length: 13 amino acids. Germline lookup yields CDR1 SGDLS and CDR2 YYNGEE. The DNA of the CDR3 is TGTGCCAGCAGCGTAACCCCGGACAGGGAGGCTTTCTTT. This codes for CASSVTPDREAFF.

The rearrangement joins TRBV29-1 to TRBJ2-2; no clear D. The germline gives CDR1 SQVTM, CDR2 ANQGSEA. V lost 1 base, J lost 4 bases, and 7 bases lay in between. This CDR3 has 13 amino acids. For the CDR3, the DNA is TGCAGCGTTGAAGGTAGTTCCACCGGGGAGCTGTTTTTT. It encodes CSVEGSSTGELFF.

This clone was seen only a few times. The V gene is TRBV18, the J gene TRBJ1-6; TRBD1 is a possible D gene (5 bases). CDR3 length: 15 amino acids. V was cut by 5 bases and J by 2 bases, with 10 bases left in between. Looked up from germline, CDR1 is KGHSH and CDR2 is LQKENI. This CDR3 is CASSTGSPYNSPLHF. The CDR3 coding sequence is TGTGCCAGCTCAACAGGTTCCCCCTATAATTCACCCCTCCACTTT.

This clone is a singleton in its sample. The chain is built from TRBV5-1 and TRBJ2-7; 11 positions match TRBD2. J lost 4 bases, V lost 1 base, and 4 bases had no gene match. CDR1 and CDR2 (germline): SGHRS, YFSETQ. This CDR3 comprises 15 residues. The CDR3 nucleotides read TGCGCCAGCAGCTTGACTAGCGGGGGACTTTACGAGCAGTACTTC. Translating gives CASSLTSGGLYEQYF.

The chain combines TRBV6-6 with TRBJ1-1; no clear D. The CDR3 sequence is 15 residues long. Deletions cut 7 bases from V and 1 base from J, with 16 bases between. Per the germline V gene, CDR1 is MNHNY and CDR2 is SVGAGI (reference sequence). The CDR3 coding sequence is TGTGCCAGCAACCCTAGCGTAAGGTGGAACACTGAAGCTTTCTTT. It codes for CASNPSVRWNTEAFF.

J is TRBJ2-7 and V is TRBV2; D is undetermined. Germline CDR1 and CDR2: SNHLY and FYNNEI. V lost 6 bases and J 3 bases, leaving 15 bases between the germline ends. The CDR3 spans 14 residues. CDR3 protein: CASRLSLEIYEQYF. The CDR3 coding sequence is TGTGCCAGCAGACTCTCTCTGGAGATCTACGAGCAGTACTTC.

The gene calls are TRBV6-5 and TRBJ1-1; unclear D gene. This CDR3 is built from 10 residues. Germline V gene sequence: CDR1 MNHEY, CDR2 SVGAGI. CDR3 region: CATLNTEAFF. CDR3 nucleotide sequence: TGTGCGACACTGAACACTGAAGCTTTCTTT.

The chain carries TRBV12-3 or TRBV12-4 and TRBJ1-4; D gene ambiguous. Trimming stripped 3 bases from V and 12 bases from J, with 11 bases between. The CDR3 totals 12 residues. This CDR3 reads CASSLRGIELFF. The CDR3 DNA reads as TGTGCCAGCAGTTTGCGAGGAATCGAACTGTTTTTT.

This chain joins TRBV7-8 and TRBJ1-1, with D possibly matching TRBD1 (5 bases). The CDR3 runs to 16 residues. Per the germline V gene, CDR1 is SGHVS and CDR2 is FQNEAQ. V gave up 0 bases and J gave up 3 bases, with 14 bases separating them. The CDR3 here is CASSLAGRGKDTEAFF. The CDR3 bases are TGTGCCAGCAGCTTAGCGGGACGGGGGAAGGACACTGAAGCTTTCTTT.